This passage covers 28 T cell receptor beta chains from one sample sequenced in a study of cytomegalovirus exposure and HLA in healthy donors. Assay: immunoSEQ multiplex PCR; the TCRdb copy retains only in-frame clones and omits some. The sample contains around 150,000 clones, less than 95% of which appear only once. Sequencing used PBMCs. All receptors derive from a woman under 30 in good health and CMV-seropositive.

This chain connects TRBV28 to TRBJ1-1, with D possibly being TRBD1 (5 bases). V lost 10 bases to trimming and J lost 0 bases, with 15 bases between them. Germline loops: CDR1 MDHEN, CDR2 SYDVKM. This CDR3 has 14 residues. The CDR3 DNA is TGTGCCACCATTTTGGACACTTTGAACACTGAAGCTTTCTTT. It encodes CATILDTLNTEAFF.

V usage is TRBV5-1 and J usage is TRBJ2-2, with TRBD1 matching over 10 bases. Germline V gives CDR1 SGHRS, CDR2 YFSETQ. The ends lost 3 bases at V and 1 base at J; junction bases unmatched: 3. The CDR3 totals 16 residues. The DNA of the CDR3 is TGCGCCAGCAGCTCACGGACAGGGGGGAACACCGGGGAGCTGTTTTTT. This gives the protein CASSSRTGGNTGELFF.

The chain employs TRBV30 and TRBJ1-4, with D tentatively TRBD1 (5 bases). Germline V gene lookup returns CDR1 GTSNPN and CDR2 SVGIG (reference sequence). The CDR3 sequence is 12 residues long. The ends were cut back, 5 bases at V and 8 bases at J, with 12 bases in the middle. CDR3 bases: TGTGCCTGGGACAGTGGTACGGAAAAACTGTTTTTT. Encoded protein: CAWDSGTEKLFF.

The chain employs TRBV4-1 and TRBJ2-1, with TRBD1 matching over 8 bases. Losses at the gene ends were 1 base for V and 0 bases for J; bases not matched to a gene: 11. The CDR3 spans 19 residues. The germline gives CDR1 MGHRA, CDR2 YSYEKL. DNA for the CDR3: TGCGCCAGCAGCCAAGCCGACGCCGGGACAGGAGTCTCCTACAATGAGCAGTTCTTC. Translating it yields CASSQADAGTGVSYNEQFF.

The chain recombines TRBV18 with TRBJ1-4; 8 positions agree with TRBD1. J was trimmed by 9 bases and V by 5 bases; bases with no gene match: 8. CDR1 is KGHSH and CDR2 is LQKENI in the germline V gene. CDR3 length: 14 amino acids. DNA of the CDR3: TGTGCCAGCTCAACTTCAGGGGGCGGGAAAAAACTGTTTTTT. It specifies CASSTSGGGKKLFF.

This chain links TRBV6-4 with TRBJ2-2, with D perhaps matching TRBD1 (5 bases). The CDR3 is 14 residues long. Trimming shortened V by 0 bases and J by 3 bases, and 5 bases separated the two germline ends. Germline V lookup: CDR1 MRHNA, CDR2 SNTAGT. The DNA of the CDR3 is TGTGCCAGCAGTGACTCAGGGGACACCGGGGAGCTGTTTTTT. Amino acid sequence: CASSDSGDTGELFF.

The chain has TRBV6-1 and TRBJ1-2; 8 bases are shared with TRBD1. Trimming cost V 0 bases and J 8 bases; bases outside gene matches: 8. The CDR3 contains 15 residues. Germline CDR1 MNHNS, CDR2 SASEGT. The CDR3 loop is CASSEAGQATRGYTF. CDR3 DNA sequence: TGTGCCAGCAGTGAAGCGGGACAGGCCACGCGGGGCTACACCTTC.

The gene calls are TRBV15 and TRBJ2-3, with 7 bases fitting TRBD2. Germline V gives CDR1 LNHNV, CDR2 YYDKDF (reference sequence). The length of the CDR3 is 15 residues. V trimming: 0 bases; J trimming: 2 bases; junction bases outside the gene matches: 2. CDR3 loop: CATSRDAGVTDTQYF. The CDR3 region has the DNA TGTGCCACCAGCAGAGATGCGGGAGTCACAGATACGCAGTATTTT.

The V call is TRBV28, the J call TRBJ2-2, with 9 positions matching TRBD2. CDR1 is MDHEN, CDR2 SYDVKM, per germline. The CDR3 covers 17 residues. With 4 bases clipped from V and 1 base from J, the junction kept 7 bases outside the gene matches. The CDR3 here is CASSSPISGRNTGELFF. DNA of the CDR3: TGTGCCAGCAGTTCCCCGATTAGCGGGAGGAACACCGGGGAGCTGTTTTTT.

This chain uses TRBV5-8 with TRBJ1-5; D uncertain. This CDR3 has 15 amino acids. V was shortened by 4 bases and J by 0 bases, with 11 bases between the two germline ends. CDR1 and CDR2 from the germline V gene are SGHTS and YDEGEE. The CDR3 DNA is TGTGCCAGCAGCCTTGGGAGATATAGCAATCAGCCCCAGCATTTT. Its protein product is CASSLGRYSNQPQHF.

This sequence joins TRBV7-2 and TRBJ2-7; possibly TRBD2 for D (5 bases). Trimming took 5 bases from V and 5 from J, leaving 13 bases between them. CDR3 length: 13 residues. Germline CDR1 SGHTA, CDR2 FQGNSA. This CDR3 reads CASSLLTRHEQYF. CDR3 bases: TGTGCCAGCAGCCTCCTTACTAGACACGAGCAGTACTTC.

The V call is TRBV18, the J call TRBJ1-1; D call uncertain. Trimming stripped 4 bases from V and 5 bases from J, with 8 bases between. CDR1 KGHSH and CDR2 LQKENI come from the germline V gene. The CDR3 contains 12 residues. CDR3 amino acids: CASSRTRTEAFF. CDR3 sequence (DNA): TGTGCCAGCTCACGAACGAGAACTGAAGCTTTCTTT.

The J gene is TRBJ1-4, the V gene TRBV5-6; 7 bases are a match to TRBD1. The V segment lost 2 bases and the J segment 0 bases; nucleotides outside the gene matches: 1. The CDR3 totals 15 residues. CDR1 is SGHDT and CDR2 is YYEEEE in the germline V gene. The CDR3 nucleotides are TGTGCCAGCAGCTTAACAGGGGCAACTAATGAAAAACTGTTTTTT. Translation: CASSLTGATNEKLFF.

For the CDR3, the DNA is TGTGCCAGTAGTATCATAACTGCAACTAATGAAAAACTGTTTTTT. Translating gives CASSIITATNEKLFF. V gene TRBV19 combines with J gene TRBJ1-4; no clear D gene. The CDR3 loop spans 15 amino acids. V lost 3 bases and J 0 bases, leaving 8 bases between the germline ends. Germline V gene sequence: CDR1 LNHDA, CDR2 SQIVND (reference sequence).

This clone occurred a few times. The CDR3 loop reads CASSFTTSGAYEQYF. The CDR3 nucleotides read TGTGCCAGCAGTTTCACGACTAGCGGGGCATACGAGCAGTACTTC. The chain is built from TRBV27 and TRBJ2-7; 11 bases fit TRBD2. The CDR3 totals 15 residues. V dropped 3 bases and J dropped 4; count of bases not matched to a gene: 5. CDR1 is MNHEY and CDR2 is SMNVEV in the germline V gene (reference sequence).

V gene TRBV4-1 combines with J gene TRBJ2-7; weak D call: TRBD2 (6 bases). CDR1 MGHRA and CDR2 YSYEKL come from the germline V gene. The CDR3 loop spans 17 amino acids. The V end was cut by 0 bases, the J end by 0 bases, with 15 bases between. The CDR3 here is CASSQDYRGVSSYEQYF. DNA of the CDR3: TGCGCCAGCAGCCAAGATTACCGCGGGGTAAGCTCCTACGAGCAGTACTTC.

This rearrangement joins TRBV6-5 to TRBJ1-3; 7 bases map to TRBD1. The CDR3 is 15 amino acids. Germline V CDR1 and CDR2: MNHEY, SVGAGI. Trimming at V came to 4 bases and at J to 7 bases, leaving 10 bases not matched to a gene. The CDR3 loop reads CASSSSRQGWNTIYF. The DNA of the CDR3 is TGTGCCAGCAGTTCCTCCCGACAGGGTTGGAACACCATATATTTT.

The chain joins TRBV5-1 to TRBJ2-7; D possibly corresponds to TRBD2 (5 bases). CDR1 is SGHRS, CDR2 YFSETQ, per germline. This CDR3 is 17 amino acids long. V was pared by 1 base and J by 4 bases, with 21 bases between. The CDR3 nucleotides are TGCGCCAGCAGCTTGAGTTGGTGGCCAGCGGCTTGGTACGAGCAGTACTTC. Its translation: CASSLSWWPAAWYEQYF.

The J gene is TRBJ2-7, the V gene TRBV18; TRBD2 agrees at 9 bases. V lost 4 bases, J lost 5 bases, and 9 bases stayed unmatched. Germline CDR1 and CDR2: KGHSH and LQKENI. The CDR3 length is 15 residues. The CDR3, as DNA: TGTGCCAGCTCACAAGATAGCGGGAGTCTCGACGAGCAGTACTTC. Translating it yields CASSQDSGSLDEQYF.

The CDR3 DNA reads as TGTGCCAGCAGCTTGGTCGCAGTTCCTCGCACAGATACGCAGTATTTT. This translates into CASSLVAVPRTDTQYF. This chain connects TRBV5-6 to TRBJ2-3, with unresolved D. Germline V gene sequence: CDR1 SGHDT, CDR2 YYEEEE. The CDR3 contains 16 residues. The V end was cut by 0 bases, the J end by 1 base, with 12 bases between.

Here the CDR3 reads CASSFGHQNEQYF. The DNA of the CDR3 is TGTGCCAGCAGCTTTGGGCATCAAAACGAGCAGTACTTC. V is TRBV11-2 and J is TRBJ2-7; D ambiguous. The V gene lost 3 bases and the J gene lost 5 bases, with 11 bases spanning the gap. The CDR3 extends over 13 amino acids. Per the germline V gene, CDR1 is SGHAT and CDR2 is FQNNGV.

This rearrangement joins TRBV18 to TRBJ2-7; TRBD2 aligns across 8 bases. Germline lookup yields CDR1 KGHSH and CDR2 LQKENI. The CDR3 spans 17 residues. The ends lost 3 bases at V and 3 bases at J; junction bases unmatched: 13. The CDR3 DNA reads TGTGCCAGCTCACCCGCTCCTCCGGGACTAGGGAACTACGAGCAGTACTTC. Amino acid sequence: CASSPAPPGLGNYEQYF.

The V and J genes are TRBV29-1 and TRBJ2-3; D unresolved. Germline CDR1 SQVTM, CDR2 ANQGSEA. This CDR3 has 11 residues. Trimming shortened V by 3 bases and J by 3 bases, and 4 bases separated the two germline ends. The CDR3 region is CSVDSTDTQYF. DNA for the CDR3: TGCAGCGTTGACAGTACAGATACGCAGTATTTT.

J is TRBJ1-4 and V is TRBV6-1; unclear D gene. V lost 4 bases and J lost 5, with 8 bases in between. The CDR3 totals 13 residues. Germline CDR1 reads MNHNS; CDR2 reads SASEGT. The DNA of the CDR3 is TGTGCCAGCAGTGTTGCAGTGAATGAAAAACTGTTTTTT. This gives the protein CASSVAVNEKLFF.

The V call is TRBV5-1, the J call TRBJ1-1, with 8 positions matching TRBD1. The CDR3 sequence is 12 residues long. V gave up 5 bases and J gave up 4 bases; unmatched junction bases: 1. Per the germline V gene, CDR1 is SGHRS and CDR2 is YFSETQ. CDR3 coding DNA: TGCGCCAGCAGTACAGGGGGCACTGAAGCTTTCTTT. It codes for CASSTGGTEAFF.

The CDR3 reads CASSRDFYSEQFF. The CDR3 DNA is TGTGCCAGCAGCCGGGACTTCTACAGCGAGCAGTTCTTC. J is TRBJ2-1 and V is TRBV14, with a weak D call TRBD2 (6 bases). The CDR3 spans 13 residues. Germline values: CDR1 SGHDN, CDR2 FVKESK. Trimming took 4 bases from V and 10 from J, leaving 14 bases between them.

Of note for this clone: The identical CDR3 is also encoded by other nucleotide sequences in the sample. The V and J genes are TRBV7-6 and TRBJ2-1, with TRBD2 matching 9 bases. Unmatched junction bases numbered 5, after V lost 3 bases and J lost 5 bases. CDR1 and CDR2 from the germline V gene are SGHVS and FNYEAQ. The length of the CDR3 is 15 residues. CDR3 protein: CASSLAGGPNNEQFF. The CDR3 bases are TGTGCCAGCAGCTTGGCGGGAGGGCCCAACAATGAGCAGTTCTTC.

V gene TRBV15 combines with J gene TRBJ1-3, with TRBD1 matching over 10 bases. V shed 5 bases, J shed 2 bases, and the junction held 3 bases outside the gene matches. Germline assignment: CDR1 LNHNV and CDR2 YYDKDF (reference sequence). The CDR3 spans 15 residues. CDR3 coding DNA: TGTGCCACCAGCGGAGGGACAGGGGCTGGAAACACCATATATTTT. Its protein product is CATSGGTGAGNTIYF.